This T cell receptor beta chain originates from a study of T-cell reconstitution after alpha-beta-depleted transplantation in children. Using unique molecular identifiers, the investigators prepared the TCRbeta library. MiXCR was run by TCRdb on the PCR reads, yielding one entry per CDR3 protein. The table records around 130,000 distinct CDR3 sequences, about 9.5% of them present only once. In germline, CDR1 is SGHTA, CDR2 FQGNSA. This CDR3 comprises 16 residues. Trimming left V 4 bases short and J 2 bases short, with 14 bases between. The material was PBMCs, mostly from graft donor cells, obtained 180 days after TCRalphabeta/CD19-depleted stem cell transplant. This sequence was found in a girl in the first two years of life who had a stem cell transplant for combined immunodeficiency, so the T cells may come from the graft donor. This chain joins TRBV7-2 and TRBJ1-4, with a possible D match to TRBD1 (6 bases). CDR3 DNA sequence: TGTGCCAGCAGCTCGAAACACAGGGTTACTAATGAAAAACTGTTTTTT. This codes for CASSSKHRVTNEKLFF. Full variable domain (outside the CDR3, taken from reference TRBV7-2 and TRBJ1-4): GAGVSQSPSNKVTEKGKDVELRCDPISGHTALYWYRQSLGQGLEFLIYFQGNSAPDKSGLPSDRFSAERTGGSVSTLTIQRTQQEDSAVYLCASSSKHRVTNEKLFFGSGTQLSVL.